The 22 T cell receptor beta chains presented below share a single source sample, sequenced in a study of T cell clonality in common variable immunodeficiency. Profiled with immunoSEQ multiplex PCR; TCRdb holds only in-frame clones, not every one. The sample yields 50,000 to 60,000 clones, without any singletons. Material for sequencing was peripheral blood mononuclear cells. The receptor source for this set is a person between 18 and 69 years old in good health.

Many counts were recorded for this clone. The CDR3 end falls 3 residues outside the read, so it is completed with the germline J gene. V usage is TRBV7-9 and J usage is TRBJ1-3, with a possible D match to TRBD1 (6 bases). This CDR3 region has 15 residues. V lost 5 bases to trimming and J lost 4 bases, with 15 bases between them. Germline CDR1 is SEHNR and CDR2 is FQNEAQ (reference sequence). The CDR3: CASSNKDTGGNTIYF. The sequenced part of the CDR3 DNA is TGTGCCAGCAGCAATAAAGACACAGGGGGAAACACC.

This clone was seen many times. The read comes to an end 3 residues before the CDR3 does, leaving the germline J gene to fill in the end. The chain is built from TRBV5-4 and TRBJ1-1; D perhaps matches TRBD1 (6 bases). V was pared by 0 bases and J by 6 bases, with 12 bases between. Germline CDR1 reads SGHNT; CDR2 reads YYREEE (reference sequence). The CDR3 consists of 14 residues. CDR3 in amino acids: CASSLDRATPEAFF. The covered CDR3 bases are TGTGCCAGCAGCTTGGACAGGGCTACCCCTGAA.

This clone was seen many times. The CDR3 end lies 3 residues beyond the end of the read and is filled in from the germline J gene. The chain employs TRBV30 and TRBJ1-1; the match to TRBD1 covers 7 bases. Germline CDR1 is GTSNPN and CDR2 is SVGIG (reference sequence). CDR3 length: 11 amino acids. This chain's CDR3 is CALDREGRAFF. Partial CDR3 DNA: TGTGCCCTAGACAGGGAGGGTAGA.

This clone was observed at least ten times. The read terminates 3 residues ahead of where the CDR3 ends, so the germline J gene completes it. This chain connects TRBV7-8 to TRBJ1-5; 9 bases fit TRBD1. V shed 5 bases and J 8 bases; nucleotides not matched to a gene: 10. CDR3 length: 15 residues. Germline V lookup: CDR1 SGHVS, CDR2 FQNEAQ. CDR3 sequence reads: CASSPEGDRDEPQHF. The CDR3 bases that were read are TGTGCCAGCAGCCCGGAAGGGGACAGGGACGAGCCC.

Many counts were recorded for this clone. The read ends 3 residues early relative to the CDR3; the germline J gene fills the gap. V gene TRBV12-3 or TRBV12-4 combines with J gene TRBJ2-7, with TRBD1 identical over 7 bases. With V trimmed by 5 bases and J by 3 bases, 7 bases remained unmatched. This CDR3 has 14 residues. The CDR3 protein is CASSPPGQNYEQYF. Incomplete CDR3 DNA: TGTGCCAGCAGTCCTCCGGGACAGAACTACGAG.

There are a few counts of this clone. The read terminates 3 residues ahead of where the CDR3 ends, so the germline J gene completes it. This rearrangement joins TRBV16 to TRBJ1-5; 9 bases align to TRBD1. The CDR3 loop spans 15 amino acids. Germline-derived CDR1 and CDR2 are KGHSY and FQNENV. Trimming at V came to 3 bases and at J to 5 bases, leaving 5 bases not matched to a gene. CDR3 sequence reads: CASSHGTGWYQPQHF. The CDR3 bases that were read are TGTGCCAGCAGCCACGGGACAGGGTGGTATCAGCCC.

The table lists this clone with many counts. CDR3 bases read: TGTGCCAGCAGTCACTCCCGACTAGCGGGAGTCGACGAG. It encodes CASSHSRLAGVDE. The full CDR3 reads CASSHSRLAGVDEQYF. V and J are TRBV28 and TRBJ2-7; 12 bases are a match to TRBD2. The missing CDR3 end, 3 residues past where the read stops, is filled in from the germline J gene. CDR1 and CDR2 from the germline V gene are MDHEN and SYDVKM. J gave up 5 bases and V 5 bases, and 10 bases lay outside the gene matches. The CDR3 runs 16 residues.

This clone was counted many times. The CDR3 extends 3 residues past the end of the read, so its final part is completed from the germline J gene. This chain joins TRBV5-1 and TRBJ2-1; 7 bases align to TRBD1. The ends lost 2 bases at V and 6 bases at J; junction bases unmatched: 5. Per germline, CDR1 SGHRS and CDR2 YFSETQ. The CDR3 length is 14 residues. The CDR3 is CASSFGAGGNEQFF. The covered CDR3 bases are TGCGCCAGCAGCTTTGGGGCAGGGGGCAATGAG.

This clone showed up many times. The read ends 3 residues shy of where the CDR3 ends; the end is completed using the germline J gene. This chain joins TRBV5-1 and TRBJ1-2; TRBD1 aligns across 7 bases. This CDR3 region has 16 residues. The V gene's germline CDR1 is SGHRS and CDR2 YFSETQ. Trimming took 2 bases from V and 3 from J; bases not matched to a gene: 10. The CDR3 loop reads CASSLYNRGSDYGYTF. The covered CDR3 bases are TGCGCCAGCAGCTTATATAACAGGGGTTCTGACTATGGC. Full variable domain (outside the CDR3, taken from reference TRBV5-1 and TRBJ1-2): KAGVTQTPRYLIKTRGQQVTLSCSPISGHRSVSWYQQTPGQGLQFLFEYFSETQRNKGNFPGRFSGRQFSNSRSEMNVSTLELGDSALYLCASSLYNRGSDYGYTFGSGTRLTVV.

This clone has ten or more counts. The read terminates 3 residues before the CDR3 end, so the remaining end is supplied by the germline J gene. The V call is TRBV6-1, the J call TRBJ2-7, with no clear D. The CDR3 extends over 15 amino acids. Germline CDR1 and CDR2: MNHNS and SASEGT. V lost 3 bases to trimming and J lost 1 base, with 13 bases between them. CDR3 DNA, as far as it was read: TGTGCCAGCAGTGAGGCCAGCGAGAGTTCCTACGAG. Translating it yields CASSEASESSYE. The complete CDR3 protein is CASSEASESSYEQYF.

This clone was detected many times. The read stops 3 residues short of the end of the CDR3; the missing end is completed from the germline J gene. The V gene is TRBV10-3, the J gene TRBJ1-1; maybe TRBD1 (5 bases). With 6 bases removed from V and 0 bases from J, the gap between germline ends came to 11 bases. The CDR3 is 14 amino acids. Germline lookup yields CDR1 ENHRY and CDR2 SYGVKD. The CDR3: CAIRVDKLNTEAFF. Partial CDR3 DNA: TGTGCCATCAGGGTGGACAAACTGAACACTGAA.

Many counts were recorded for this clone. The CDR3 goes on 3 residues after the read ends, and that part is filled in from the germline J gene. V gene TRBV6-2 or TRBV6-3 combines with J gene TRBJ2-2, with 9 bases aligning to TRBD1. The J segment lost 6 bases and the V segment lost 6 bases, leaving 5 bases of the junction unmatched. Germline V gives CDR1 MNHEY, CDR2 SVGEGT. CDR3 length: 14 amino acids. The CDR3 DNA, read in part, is TGTGCCAGCAGGGGACAGGGTCAATCCGGGGAG. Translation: CASRGQGQSGE. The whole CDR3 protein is CASRGQGQSGELFF.

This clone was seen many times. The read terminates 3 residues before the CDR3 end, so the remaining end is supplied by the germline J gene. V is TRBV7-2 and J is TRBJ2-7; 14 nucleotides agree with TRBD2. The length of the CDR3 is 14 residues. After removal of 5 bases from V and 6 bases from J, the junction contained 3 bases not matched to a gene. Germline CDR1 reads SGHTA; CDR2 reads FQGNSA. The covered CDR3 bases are TGTGCCAGCAGCATGACTAGCGGGAGGGGCGAG. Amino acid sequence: CASSMTSGRGE. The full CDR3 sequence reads CASSMTSGRGEQYF.

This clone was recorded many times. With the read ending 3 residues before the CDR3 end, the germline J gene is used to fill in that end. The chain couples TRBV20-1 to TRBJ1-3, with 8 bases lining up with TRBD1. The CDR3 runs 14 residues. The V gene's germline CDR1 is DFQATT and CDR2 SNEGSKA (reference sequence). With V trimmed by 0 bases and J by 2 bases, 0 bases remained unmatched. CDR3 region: CSAREDRAGNTIYF. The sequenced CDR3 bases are TGCAGTGCTAGAGAGGACAGGGCTGGAAACACC.

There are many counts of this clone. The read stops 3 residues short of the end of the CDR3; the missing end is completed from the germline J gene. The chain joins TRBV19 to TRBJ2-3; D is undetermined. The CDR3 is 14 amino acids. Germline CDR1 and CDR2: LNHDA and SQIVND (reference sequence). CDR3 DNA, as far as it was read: TGTGCCAGTAGTATCCGTGACACCACTGAGACG. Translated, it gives CASSIRDTTET. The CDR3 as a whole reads CASSIRDTTETQYF.

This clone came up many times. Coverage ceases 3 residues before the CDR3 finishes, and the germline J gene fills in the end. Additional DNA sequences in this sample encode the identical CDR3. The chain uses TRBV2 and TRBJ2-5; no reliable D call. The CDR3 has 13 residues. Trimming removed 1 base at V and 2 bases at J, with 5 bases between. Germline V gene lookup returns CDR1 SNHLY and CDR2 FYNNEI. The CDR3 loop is CASSEGQQETQYF. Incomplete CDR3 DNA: TGTGCCAGCAGTGAAGGGCAGCAAGAGACC.

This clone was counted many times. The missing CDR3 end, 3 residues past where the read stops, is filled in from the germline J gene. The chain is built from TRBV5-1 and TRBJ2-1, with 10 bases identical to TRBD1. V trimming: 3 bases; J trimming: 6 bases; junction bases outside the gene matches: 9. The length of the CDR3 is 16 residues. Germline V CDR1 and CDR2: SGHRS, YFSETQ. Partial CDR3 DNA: TGCGCCAGCAGCTCCGTTACCGGGACAGGGGTCAATGAG. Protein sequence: CASSSVTGTGVNE. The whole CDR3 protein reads CASSSVTGTGVNEQFF.

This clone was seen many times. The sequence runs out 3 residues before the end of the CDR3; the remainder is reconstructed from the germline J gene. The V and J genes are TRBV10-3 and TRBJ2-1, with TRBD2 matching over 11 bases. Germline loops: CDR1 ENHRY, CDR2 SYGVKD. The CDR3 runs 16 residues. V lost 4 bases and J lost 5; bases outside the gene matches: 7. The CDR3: CAISGTSGFPNNEQFF. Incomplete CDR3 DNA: TGTGCCATCAGTGGGACTAGCGGGTTCCCCAACAATGAG.

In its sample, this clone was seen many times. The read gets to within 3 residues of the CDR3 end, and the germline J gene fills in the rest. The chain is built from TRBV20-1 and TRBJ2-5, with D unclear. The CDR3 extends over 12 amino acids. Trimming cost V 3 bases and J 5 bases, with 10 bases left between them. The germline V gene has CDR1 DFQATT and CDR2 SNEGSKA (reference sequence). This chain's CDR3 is CSASLQWETQYF. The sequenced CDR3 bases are TGCAGTGCTAGTCTTCAGTGGGAGACC.

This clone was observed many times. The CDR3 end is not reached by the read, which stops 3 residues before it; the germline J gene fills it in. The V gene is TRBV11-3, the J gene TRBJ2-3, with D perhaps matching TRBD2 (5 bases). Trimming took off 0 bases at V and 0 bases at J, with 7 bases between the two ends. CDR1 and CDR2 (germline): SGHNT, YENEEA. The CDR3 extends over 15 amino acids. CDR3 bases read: TGTGCCAGCAGCTTAGATCGGGGTAGCACAGATACG. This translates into CASSLDRGSTDT. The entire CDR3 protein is CASSLDRGSTDTQYF.

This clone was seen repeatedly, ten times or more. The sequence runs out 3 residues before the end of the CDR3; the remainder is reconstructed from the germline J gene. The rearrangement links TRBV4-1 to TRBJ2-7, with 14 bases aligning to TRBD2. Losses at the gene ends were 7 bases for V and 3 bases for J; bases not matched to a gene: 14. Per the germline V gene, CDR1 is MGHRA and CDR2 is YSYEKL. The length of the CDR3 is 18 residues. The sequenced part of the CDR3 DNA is TGCGCCAGCAACACACCGGGACTAGCGGGAGAATCTCTCTACGAG. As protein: CASNTPGLAGESLYE. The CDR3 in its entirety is CASNTPGLAGESLYEQYF.

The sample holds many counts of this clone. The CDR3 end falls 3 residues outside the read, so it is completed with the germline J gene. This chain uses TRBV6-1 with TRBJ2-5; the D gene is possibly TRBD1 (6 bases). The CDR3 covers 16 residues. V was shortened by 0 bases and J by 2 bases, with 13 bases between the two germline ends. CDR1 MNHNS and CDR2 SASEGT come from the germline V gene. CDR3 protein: CASSEAERGHQETQYF. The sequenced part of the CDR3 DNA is TGTGCCAGCAGTGAAGCAGAACGGGGACATCAAGAGACC.